A single sample gave rise to the 22 T cell receptor beta chains below, sequenced in a study of T cell responses to AZD1222 COVID-19 vaccine listed by TCRdb under 2021. Library preparation employed the immunoSEQ multiplex PCR assay. Not all clones reach the TCRdb copy of this immuneACCESS table, which keeps in-frame sequences only. Checked studies attribute under half of the gap to unresolved V genes and leave the rest unexplained. This sample lists about 180,000 clones; approximately 95% were detected once. The top ten clonotypes cover roughly 1% of the sample. This specimen's time point label, interpreted: about 28 days (+/-7) after the second vaccine dose. The treatment or condition label here, explained by the study, means: meningococcal conjugate vaccine given as trial control. This specimen was peripheral blood, taken 28 days after the second dose of the MenACWY control vaccine. The receptor set was obtained from an adult who received the MenACWY meningococcal vaccine as a control.

This clone was found a few times. The chain joins TRBV28 to TRBJ2-7; D gene ambiguous. This CDR3 comprises 13 residues. The germline V gene has CDR1 MDHEN and CDR2 SYDVKM. Trimming left V 7 bases short and J 4 bases short, with 14 bases between. The CDR3 loop is CASTVPNNYEQYF. The CDR3, as DNA: TGTGCCAGCACCGTCCCCAACAATTACGAGCAGTACTTC.

This clone has more than one count but fewer than ten. CDR3 sequence (DNA): TGTGCCAGCAGCCCCACAAATGTCTGGGCTAAAGCTTTCTTT. It codes for CASSPTNVWAKAFF. The rearrangement uses TRBV14 and TRBJ1-1; D is unresolved. The CDR3 extends over 14 amino acids. V shed 4 bases and J shed 9 bases, with 18 bases lying between them. Germline assignment: CDR1 SGHDN and CDR2 FVKESK. Complete variable domain (other parts from reference TRBV14 and TRBJ1-1): EAGVTQFPSHSVIEKGQTVTLRCDPISGHDNLYWYRRVMGKEIKFLLHFVKESKQDESGMPNNRFLAERTGGTYSTLKVQPAELEDSGVYFCASSPTNVWAKAFFGQGTRLTVV.

The chain joins TRBV7-3 to TRBJ2-1; tentative D call: TRBD1 (6 bases). Germline V CDR1 and CDR2: SGHTA, FQGTGA. V was cut by 5 bases and J by 12 bases, with 14 bases left in between. This CDR3 region has 12 residues. CDR3 residues: CASSPTTGRQFF. As DNA, the CDR3 is TGTGCCAGCAGCCCAACGACAGGCCGGCAGTTCTTC.

The chain's CDR3 is CASTPSSGGIKNIQYF. In nucleotides, the CDR3 is TGTGCCAGCACCCCATCTAGCGGGGGCATCAAAAACATTCAGTACTTC. The gene calls are TRBV28 and TRBJ2-4; 10 bases match TRBD2. Germline V lookup: CDR1 MDHEN, CDR2 SYDVKM. V lost 7 bases, J lost 3 bases, and 9 bases stayed unmatched. This CDR3 region has 16 residues.

The chain links TRBV5-1 to TRBJ2-2; D ambiguous. Germline V gene lookup returns CDR1 SGHRS and CDR2 YFSETQ. The CDR3 contains 15 residues. Trimming left V 3 bases short and J 7 bases short, with 16 bases between. CDR3 sequence: CASSSTTQAVGELFF. CDR3 DNA: TGCGCCAGCAGCTCAACGACGCAGGCGGTCGGGGAGCTGTTTTTT.

This clone was picked up one time. The V gene is TRBV18, the J gene TRBJ2-1; D perhaps matches TRBD1 (5 bases). V was cut by 2 bases and J by 6 bases, with 11 bases left in between. The V gene's germline CDR1 is KGHSH and CDR2 LQKENI. This CDR3 comprises 14 residues. The CDR3 DNA reads TGTGCCAGCTCACCAATGACAGAAGGCAATGAGCAGTTCTTC. Translated, it gives CASSPMTEGNEQFF.

The gene calls are TRBV4-1 and TRBJ2-7; D not resolved. Per the germline V gene, CDR1 is MGHRA and CDR2 is YSYEKL. The CDR3 has 15 amino acids. V dropped 1 base and J dropped 2 bases, with 12 bases sitting between them. The CDR3 reads CASSQGPIGPYEQYF. The CDR3 DNA sequence: TGCGCCAGCAGCCAAGGCCCTATTGGACCCTACGAGCAGTACTTC.

The chain combines TRBV14 with TRBJ1-6; 7 bases fit TRBD1. Germline V lookup: CDR1 SGHDN, CDR2 FVKESK. J lost 3 bases, V lost 5 bases, and 16 bases had no gene match. The CDR3 has 19 amino acids. The DNA of the CDR3 is TGTGCCAGCAGCTTTTTCTTTCCCTCGGACAGGTTCTATAATTCACCCCTCCACTTT. Its translation: CASSFFFPSDRFYNSPLHF.

This rearrangement joins TRBV10-2 to TRBJ2-3; TRBD2 might be the D (5 bases). V lost 0 bases to trimming and J lost 6 bases, with 7 bases between them. Germline CDR1 is WSHSY and CDR2 is SAAADI. There are 13 residues in the CDR3. CDR3 amino acids: CASSESGADTQYF. In nucleotides, the CDR3 is TGCGCCAGCAGTGAGTCGGGAGCTGATACGCAGTATTTT.

The V and J genes are TRBV5-1 and TRBJ1-1; possible D gene TRBD1, 5 bases. The CDR3 is made up of 14 amino acids. The V gene lost 4 bases and the J gene lost 0 bases, with 10 bases spanning the gap. Germline values: CDR1 SGHRS, CDR2 YFSETQ. CDR3 DNA sequence: TGCGCCAGCAGCCAGGGACGGATGAACACTGAAGCTTTCTTT. It is translated as CASSQGRMNTEAFF.

This chain links TRBV6-1 with TRBJ1-1, with D possibly matching TRBD1 (5 bases). The V end was cut by 2 bases, the J end by 4 bases, with 14 bases between. This CDR3 contains 15 residues. Germline V gene lookup returns CDR1 MNHNS and CDR2 SASEGT. The CDR3 sequence is CASSELGRRFTEAFF. The CDR3, as DNA: TGTGCCAGCAGTGAATTGGGGCGGAGGTTCACTGAAGCTTTCTTT.

This clone was detected once. J is TRBJ2-3 and V is TRBV5-1; 7 bases are shared with TRBD2. Germline trimming cut 4 bases from V and 4 bases from J; bases unmatched to any gene: 6. Germline V gene sequence: CDR1 SGHRS, CDR2 YFSETQ. The CDR3 has 14 residues. The CDR3 here is CASSPGGGPDTQYF. CDR3 nucleotides: TGCGCCAGCAGCCCGGGGGGAGGGCCAGATACGCAGTATTTT.

This clone has only one observation. This sequence joins TRBV7-2 and TRBJ2-5, with 9 bases matching TRBD2. V shed 2 bases, J shed 1 base, and the junction held 5 bases outside the gene matches. Germline-derived CDR1 and CDR2 are SGHTA and FQGNSA. There are 16 residues in the CDR3. CDR3 amino acids: CASSLLAGGVQETQYF. The CDR3 nucleotides are TGTGCCAGCAGCTTACTGGCGGGGGGGGTCCAAGAGACCCAGTACTTC.

DNA of the CDR3: TGTGCCAGCTCACCACGACCGTACACCGGGGAGCTGTTTTTT. This codes for CASSPRPYTGELFF. V gene TRBV18 combines with J gene TRBJ2-2; D is unresolved. In germline, CDR1 is KGHSH, CDR2 LQKENI. Between the trimmed V and J ends, which lost 1 base and 3 bases, there was a span of 6 bases. This CDR3 region has 14 residues. The variable domain in full, with the rest retrieved from reference TRBV18 and TRBJ2-2, is NAGVMQNPRHLVRRRGQEARLRCSPMKGHSHVYWYRQLPEEGLKFMVYLQKENIIDESGMPKERFSAEFPKEGPSILRIQQVVRGDSAAYFCASSPRPYTGELFFGEGSRLTVL.

This chain uses TRBV6-1 with TRBJ1-6; possible D gene TRBD1, 5 bases. V lost 0 bases, J lost 0 bases, and 15 bases lay in between. Germline V gene sequence: CDR1 MNHNS, CDR2 SASEGT. CDR3 length: 19 amino acids. The CDR3 sequence: CASSEATVGRSSYNSPLHF. The DNA for the CDR3 is TGTGCCAGCAGTGAAGCGACAGTTGGGAGGAGCTCCTATAATTCACCCCTCCACTTT.

The V and J genes are TRBV2 and TRBJ1-2; D is undetermined. Germline loops: CDR1 SNHLY, CDR2 FYNNEI. The CDR3 is 12 amino acids. Trimming stripped 10 bases from V and 8 bases from J, with 17 bases between. In DNA form, the CDR3 reads TGTGCCATGATGGTCATCATGGGGGGCTACACCTTC. This encodes CAMMVIMGGYTF.

V is TRBV25-1 and J is TRBJ2-5; D call uncertain. CDR1 is MGHDK and CDR2 is SYGVNS in the germline V gene. This CDR3 spans 11 amino acids. V dropped 3 bases and J dropped 4 bases, with 3 bases sitting between them. The CDR3 protein is CASSDGETQYF. For the CDR3, the DNA is TGTGCCAGCAGTGATGGAGAGACCCAGTACTTC. Based on the CDR3 plus reference TRBV25-1 and TRBJ2-5, the full variable domain is EADIYQTPRYLVIGTGKKITLECSQTMGHDKMYWYQQDPGMELHLIHYSYGVNSTEKGDLSSESTVSRIRTEHFPLTLESARPSHTSQYLCASSDGETQYFGPGTRLLVL.

This chain connects TRBV30 to TRBJ1-5; no firm D call. Germline V gene lookup returns CDR1 GTSNPN and CDR2 SVGIG (reference sequence). Trimming removed 0 bases at V and 5 bases at J, with 14 bases between. The CDR3 is made up of 15 amino acids. CDR3 sequence (DNA): TGTGCCTGGAGTGTTCGTCGGCAGGCTCATCAGCCCCAGCATTTT. Its protein is CAWSVRRQAHQPQHF.

V gene TRBV6-5 combines with J gene TRBJ1-1; D possibly corresponds to TRBD1 (5 bases). Germline CDR1 MNHEY, CDR2 SVGAGI. CDR3 length: 14 residues. V was cut by 5 bases and J by 1 base, with 11 bases left in between. CDR3 region: CASSPGNRNTEAFF. The CDR3, as DNA: TGTGCCAGCAGTCCAGGGAATCGGAACACTGAAGCTTTCTTT.

The chain joins TRBV30 to TRBJ1-5, with D possibly TRBD1 on 6 matching bases. This CDR3 comprises 13 residues. V was cut by 2 bases and J by 7 bases, with 12 bases left in between. Germline V gene lookup returns CDR1 GTSNPN and CDR2 SVGIG (reference sequence). The CDR3 is CAWSHRVNQPQHF. The DNA of the CDR3 is TGTGCCTGGAGTCACAGGGTAAACCAGCCCCAGCATTTT.

The chain has TRBV4-3 and TRBJ1-2, with D possibly TRBD1 on 5 matching bases. Germline CDR1 is LGHNA and CDR2 is YSLEER. Between the trimmed V and J ends, which lost 0 bases and 1 base, there was a span of 15 bases. This CDR3 region has 17 residues. CDR3 in amino acids: CASSQEGPGGVNYGYTF. The CDR3 nucleotides are TGCGCCAGCAGCCAAGAGGGGCCGGGGGGGGTTAACTATGGCTACACCTTC.

The chain combines TRBV30 with TRBJ1-5; D not certain. From germline, CDR1 is GTSNPN and CDR2 SVGIG (reference sequence). This CDR3 has 13 residues. V dropped 2 bases and J dropped 7 bases, with 12 bases sitting between them. The CDR3 nucleotides read TGTGCCTGGAGTAGGGCAGGAAAGCAGCCCCAGCATTTT. It codes for CAWSRAGKQPQHF.